This TCR beta chain was identified during a study of cytomegalovirus exposure and HLA in healthy donors. Study details: Earlier work reported 117 million unique TCR beta sequences from about 170 million T cells. Study-level findings and limits: Association of a missense DCLRE1C variant with TCR beta V- and J-gene trimming was reported in a later analysis.

This PCR relied on a set of 60 Vbeta primers and 13 Jbeta primers. Here immunoSEQ multiplex PCR was the method, and the copy in TCRdb shows in-frame clones only, minus some. In the table there are about 130,000 clones, about four fifths of which are singletons. Details on this clone: What it binds is not known.

Material for sequencing was PBMCs. The receptor was isolated from a man between 25 and 39 years old in good health.

DNA of the CDR3: TGCGCCAGCAGCTGGGGGACCGGGAGGAAGGTGACAGATACGCAGTATTTT. The encoded protein is CASSWGTGRKVTDTQYF. V and J are TRBV5-1 and TRBJ2-3, with TRBD2 identical over 7 bases. The CDR3 has 17 residues. The ends lost 3 bases at V and 3 bases at J; junction bases unmatched: 13. Germline-derived CDR1 and CDR2 are SGHRS and YFSETQ.